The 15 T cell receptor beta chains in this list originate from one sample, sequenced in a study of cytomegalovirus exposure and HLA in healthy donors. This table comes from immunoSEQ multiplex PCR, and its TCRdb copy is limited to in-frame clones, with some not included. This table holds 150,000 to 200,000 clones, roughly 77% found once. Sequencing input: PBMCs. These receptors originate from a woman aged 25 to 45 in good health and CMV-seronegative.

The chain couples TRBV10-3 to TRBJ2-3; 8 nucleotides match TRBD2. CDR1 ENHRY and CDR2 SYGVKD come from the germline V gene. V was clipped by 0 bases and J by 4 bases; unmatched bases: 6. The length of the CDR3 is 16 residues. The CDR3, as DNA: TGTGCCATCAGTGAGTCTCGAGCGGGGGTGCCAGATACGCAGTATTTT. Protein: CAISESRAGVPDTQYF.

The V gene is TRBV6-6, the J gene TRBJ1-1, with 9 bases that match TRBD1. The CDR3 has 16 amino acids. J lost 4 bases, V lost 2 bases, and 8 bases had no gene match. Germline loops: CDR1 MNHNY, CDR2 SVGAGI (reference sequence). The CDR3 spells CASSYNPGQGPTEAFF. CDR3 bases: TGTGCCAGCAGTTACAATCCGGGACAGGGCCCCACTGAAGCTTTCTTT.

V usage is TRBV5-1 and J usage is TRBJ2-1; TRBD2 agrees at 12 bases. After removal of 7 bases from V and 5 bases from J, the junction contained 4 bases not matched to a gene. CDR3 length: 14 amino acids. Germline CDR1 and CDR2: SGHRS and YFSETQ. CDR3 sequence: CASETSGSHNEQFF. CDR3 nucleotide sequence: TGCGCCAGCGAGACTAGCGGGAGCCACAATGAGCAGTTCTTC. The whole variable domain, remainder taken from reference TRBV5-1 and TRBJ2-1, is KAGVTQTPRYLIKTRGQQVTLSCSPISGHRSVSWYQQTPGQGLQFLFEYFSETQRNKGNFPGRFSGRQFSNSRSEMNVSTLELGDSALYLCASETSGSHNEQFFGPGTRLTVL.

CDR3 sequence: CASSPTRTGTGGYTF. The CDR3 DNA sequence: TGTGCCAGCAGTCCAACCCGGACGGGGACTGGTGGCTACACCTTC. The rearrangement uses TRBV27 and TRBJ1-2; D may be TRBD1 (5 bases). CDR1 is MNHEY, CDR2 SMNVEV, per germline (reference sequence). V was shortened by 5 bases and J by 7 bases, with 20 bases between the two germline ends. The CDR3 runs 15 residues.

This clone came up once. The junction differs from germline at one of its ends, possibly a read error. The DNA of the CDR3 is TGTGCCAGCGGTTACTACGGGACAGGTTGGGATACGCAGTATTTT. This gives the protein CASGYYGTGWDTQYF. The chain couples TRBV6-5 to TRBJ2-3; 8 bases match TRBD1. Germline loops: CDR1 MNHEY, CDR2 SVGAGI. This CDR3 has 15 residues.

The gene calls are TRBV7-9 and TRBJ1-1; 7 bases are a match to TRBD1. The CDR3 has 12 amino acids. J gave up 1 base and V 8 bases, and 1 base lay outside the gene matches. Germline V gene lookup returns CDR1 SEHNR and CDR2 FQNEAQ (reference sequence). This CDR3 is CASDRANTEAFF. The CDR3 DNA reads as TGTGCCAGCGACAGGGCGAACACTGAAGCTTTCTTT.

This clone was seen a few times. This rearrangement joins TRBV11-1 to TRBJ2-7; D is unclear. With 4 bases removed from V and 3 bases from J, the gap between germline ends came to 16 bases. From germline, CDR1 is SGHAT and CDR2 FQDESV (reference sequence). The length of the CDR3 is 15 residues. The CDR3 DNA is TGTGCCAGCAGCTCCCCACAGATTCCGCACTACGAGCAGTACTTC. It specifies CASSSPQIPHYEQYF.

CDR3 sequence reads: CASSLLAGGPNNEQFF. CDR3 DNA: TGCGCCAGCAGCTTGCTAGCGGGAGGGCCGAACAATGAGCAGTTCTTC. The rearrangement uses TRBV5-1 and TRBJ2-1, with TRBD2 matching over 12 bases. The CDR3 loop spans 16 amino acids. With 1 base clipped from V and 5 bases from J, the junction kept 4 bases outside the gene matches. In germline, CDR1 is SGHRS, CDR2 YFSETQ. Complete variable domain (other parts from reference TRBV5-1 and TRBJ2-1): KAGVTQTPRYLIKTRGQQVTLSCSPISGHRSVSWYQQTPGQGLQFLFEYFSETQRNKGNFPGRFSGRQFSNSRSEMNVSTLELGDSALYLCASSLLAGGPNNEQFFGPGTRLTVL.

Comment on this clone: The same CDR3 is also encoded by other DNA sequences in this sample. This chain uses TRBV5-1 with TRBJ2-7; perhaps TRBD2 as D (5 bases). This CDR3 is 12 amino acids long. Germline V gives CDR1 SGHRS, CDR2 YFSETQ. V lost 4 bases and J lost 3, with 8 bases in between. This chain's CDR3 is CASSPEGYEQYF. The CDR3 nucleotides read TGCGCCAGCAGCCCCGAGGGCTACGAGCAGTACTTC.

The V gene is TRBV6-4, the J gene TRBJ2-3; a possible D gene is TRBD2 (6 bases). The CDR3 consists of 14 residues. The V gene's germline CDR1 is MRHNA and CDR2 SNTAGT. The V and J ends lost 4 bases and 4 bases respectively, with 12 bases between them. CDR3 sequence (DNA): TGTGCCAGCAGTGCTCAGACTAGTTCAGATACGCAGTATTTT. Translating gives CASSAQTSSDTQYF.

The CDR3 protein is CATSRDVRVGAFF. The CDR3 bases are TGTGCCACCAGCAGAGATGTCAGGGTAGGAGCTTTCTTT. The chain links TRBV15 to TRBJ1-1; tentatively, D is TRBD1 (5 bases). The germline V gene has CDR1 LNHNV and CDR2 YYDKDF (reference sequence). V lost 0 bases, J lost 10 bases, and 12 bases lay in between. The CDR3 sequence is 13 residues long. Together with reference TRBV15 and TRBJ1-1, the CDR3 gives the full variable domain: DAMVIQNPRYQVTQFGKPVTLSCSQTLNHNVMYWYQQKSSQAPKLLFHYYDKDFNNEADTPDNFQSRRPNTSFCFLDIRSPGLGDTAMYLCATSRDVRVGAFFGQGTRLTVV.

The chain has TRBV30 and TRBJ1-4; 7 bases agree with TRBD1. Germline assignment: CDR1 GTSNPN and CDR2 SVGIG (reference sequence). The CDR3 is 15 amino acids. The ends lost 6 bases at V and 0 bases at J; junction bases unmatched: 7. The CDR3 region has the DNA TGTGCCTGTTCTGACAGGGCCGCAACTAATGAAAAACTGTTTTTT. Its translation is CACSDRAATNEKLFF.

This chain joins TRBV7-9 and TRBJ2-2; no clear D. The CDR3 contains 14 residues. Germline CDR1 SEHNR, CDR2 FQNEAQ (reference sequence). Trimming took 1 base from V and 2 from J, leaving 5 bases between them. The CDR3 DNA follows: TGTGCCAGCAGCTTAGAGCGCAACACCGGGGAGCTGTTTTTT. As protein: CASSLERNTGELFF.

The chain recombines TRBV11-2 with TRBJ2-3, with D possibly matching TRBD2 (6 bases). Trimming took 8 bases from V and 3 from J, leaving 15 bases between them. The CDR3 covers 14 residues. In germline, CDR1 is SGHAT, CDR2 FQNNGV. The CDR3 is CASRGTPNTDTQYF. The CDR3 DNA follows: TGTGCCAGCCGCGGGACTCCTAATACAGATACGCAGTATTTT. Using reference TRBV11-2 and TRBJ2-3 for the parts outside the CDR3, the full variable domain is EAGVAQSPRYKIIEKRQSVAFWCNPISGHATLYWYQQILGQGPKLLIQFQNNGVVDDSQLPKDRFSAERLKGVDSTLKIQPAKLEDSAVYLCASRGTPNTDTQYFGPGTRLTVL.

As DNA, the CDR3 is TGTGCCAGCACGGGCACTGAAGCTTTCTTT. As protein: CASTGTEAFF. The rearrangement joins TRBV6-5 to TRBJ1-1, with D unclear. Trimming pared 7 bases from V and 4 bases from J, leaving 4 bases between. The length of the CDR3 is 10 residues. CDR1 is MNHEY, CDR2 SVGAGI, per germline.